The subject of this entry is one T cell receptor beta chain. These data belong to a study of blood T cell repertoires in COVID-19. The junction had 6 bases not matched to a gene; V was cut back by 5 bases and J by 4 bases. This CDR3 region has 13 residues. Germline CDR1 and CDR2: SQVTM and ANQGSEA. Produced via immunoSEQ multiplex PCR; TCRdb's table is partial and in-frame only. The sample shows some 74,000 clones, approximately 91% of them seen only once. This receptor was taken from a man in his fifties or sixties with COVID-19, enrolled during active disease. Sequenced input: peripheral blood. The chain employs TRBV29-1 and TRBJ2-5, with 8 bases that match TRBD1. The CDR3 sequence: CSVNQGAGETQYF. CDR3 sequence (DNA): TGCAGCGTTAACCAGGGGGCGGGAGAGACCCAGTACTTC.